Below, one T cell receptor (beta chain) is given with its context. Its antigen is unknown. The data are from a study of T cell responses to AZD1222 COVID-19 vaccine. General study findings and limits: AZD1222 recipients seropositive at baseline numbered only 6 or 7. CD4 TCRs associated with vaccination spanned spike, dominating at 160-218 and 743-854. Per reports, nearly half of all spike-specific TCRs target regions that are unmutated in variants. Once two AZD1222 doses were given, Spike-specific TCR breadth and depth went up.

The ends were cut back, 5 bases at V and 5 bases at J, with 21 bases in the middle. Germline V gene data show CDR1 as SGHDN and CDR2 as FVKESK. This CDR3 region has 16 residues. The method was immunoSEQ multiplex PCR; TCRdb's version includes in-frame clones alone and lacks a portion of them. The data contain about 94,000 clones, 75% to 90% of them singletons. This clonotype was sampled from an adult who received the AZD1222 COVID-19 vaccine. The chain recombines TRBV14 with TRBJ1-2, with a possible D match to TRBD1 (6 bases). The source material was peripheral blood, sampled 28 days after the second AZD1222 dose. The CDR3, as DNA: TGTGCCAGCAGCAGAGGCGCAGGGGTGGTTAATTATGGCTACACCTTC. It translates to CASSRGAGVVNYGYTF.